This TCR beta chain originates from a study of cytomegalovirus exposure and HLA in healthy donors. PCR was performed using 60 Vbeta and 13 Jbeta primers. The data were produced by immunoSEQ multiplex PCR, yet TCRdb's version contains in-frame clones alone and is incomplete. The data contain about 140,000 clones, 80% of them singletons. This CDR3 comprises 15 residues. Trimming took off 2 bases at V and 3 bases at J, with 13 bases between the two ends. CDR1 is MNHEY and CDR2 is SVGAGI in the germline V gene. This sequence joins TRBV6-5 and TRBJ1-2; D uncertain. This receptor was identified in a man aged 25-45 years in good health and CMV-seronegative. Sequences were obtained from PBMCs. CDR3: CASSYGRVEDYGYTF. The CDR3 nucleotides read TGTGCCAGCAGTTACGGCCGAGTGGAGGACTATGGCTACACCTTC.